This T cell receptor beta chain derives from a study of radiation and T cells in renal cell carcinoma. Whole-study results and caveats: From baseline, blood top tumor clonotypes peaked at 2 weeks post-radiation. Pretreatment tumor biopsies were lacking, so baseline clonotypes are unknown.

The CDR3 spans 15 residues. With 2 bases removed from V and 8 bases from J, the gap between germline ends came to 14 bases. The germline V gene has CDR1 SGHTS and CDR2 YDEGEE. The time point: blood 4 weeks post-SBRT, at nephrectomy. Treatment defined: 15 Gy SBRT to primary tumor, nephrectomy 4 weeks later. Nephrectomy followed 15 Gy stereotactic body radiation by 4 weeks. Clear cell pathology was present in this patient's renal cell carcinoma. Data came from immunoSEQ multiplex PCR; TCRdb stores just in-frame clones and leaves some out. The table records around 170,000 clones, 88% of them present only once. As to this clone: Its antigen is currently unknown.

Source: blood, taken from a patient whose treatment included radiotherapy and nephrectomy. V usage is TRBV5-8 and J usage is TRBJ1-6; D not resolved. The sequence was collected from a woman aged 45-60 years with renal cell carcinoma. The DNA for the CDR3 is TGTGCCAGCAGCTTTCGACGGGCCGGGCATTCACCCCTCCACTTT. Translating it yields CASSFRRAGHSPLHF.